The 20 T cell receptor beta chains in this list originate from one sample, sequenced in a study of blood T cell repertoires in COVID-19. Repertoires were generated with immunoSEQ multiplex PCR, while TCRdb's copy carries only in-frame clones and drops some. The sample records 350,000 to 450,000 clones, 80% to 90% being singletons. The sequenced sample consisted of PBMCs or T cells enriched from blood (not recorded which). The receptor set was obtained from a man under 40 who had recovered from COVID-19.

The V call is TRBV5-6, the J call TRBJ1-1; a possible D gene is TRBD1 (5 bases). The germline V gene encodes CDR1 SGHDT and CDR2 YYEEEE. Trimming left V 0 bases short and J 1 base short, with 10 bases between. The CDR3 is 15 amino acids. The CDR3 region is CASSLGDRQNTEAFF. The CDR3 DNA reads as TGTGCCAGCAGCTTGGGAGACAGACAGAACACTGAAGCTTTCTTT.

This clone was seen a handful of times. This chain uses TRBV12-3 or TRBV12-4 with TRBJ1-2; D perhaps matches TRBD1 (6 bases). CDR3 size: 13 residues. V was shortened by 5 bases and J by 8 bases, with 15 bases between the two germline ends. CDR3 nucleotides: TGTGCCAGCAGTCCCCGGGGGGCCGAGGGCTACACCTTC. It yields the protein CASSPRGAEGYTF.

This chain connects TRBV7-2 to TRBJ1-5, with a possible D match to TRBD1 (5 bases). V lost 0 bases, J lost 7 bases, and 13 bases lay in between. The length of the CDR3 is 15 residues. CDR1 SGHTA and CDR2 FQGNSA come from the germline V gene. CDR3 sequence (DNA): TGTGCCAGCAGCTTAGCGCTCGGGGGAAGGCAGCCCCAGCATTTT. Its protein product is CASSLALGGRQPQHF.

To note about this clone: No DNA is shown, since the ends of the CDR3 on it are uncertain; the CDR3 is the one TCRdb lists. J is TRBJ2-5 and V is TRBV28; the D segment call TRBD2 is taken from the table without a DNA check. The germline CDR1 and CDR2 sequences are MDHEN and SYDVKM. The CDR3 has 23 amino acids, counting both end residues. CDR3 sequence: CASSTSLGLAGGPSSMYQETQYF.

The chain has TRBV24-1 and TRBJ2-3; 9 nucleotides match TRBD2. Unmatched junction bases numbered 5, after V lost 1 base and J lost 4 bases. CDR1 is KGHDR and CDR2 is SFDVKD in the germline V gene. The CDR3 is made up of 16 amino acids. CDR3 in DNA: TGTGCCACCAGTGATTTTCCTAGCGGGATATCAGATACGCAGTATTTT. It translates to CATSDFPSGISDTQYF.

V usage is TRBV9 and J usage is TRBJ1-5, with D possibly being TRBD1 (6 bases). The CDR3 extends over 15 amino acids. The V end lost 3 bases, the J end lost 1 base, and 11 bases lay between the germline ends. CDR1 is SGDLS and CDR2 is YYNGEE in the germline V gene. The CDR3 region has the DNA TGTGCCAGCAGCGCCGGGGGGGGCAGCAATCAGCCCCAGCATTTT. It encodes CASSAGGGSNQPQHF.

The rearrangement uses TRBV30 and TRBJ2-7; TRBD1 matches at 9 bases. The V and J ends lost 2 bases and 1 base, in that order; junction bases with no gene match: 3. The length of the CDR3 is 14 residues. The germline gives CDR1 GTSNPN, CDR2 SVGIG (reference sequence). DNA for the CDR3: TGTGCCTGGAGTTCCGGGACAGGGTCCTACGAGCAGTACTTC. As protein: CAWSSGTGSYEQYF.

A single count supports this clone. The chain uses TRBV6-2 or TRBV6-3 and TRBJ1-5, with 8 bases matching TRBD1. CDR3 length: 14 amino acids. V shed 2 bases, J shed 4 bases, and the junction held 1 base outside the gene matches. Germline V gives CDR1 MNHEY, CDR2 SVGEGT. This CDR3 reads CASSYRTGNQPQHF. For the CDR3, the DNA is TGTGCCAGCAGTTACAGGACAGGGAATCAGCCCCAGCATTTT.

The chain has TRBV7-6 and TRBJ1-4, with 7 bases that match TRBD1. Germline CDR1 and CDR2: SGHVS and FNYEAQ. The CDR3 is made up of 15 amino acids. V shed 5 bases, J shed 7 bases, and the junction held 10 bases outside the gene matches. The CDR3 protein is CASSQLGQDGEKLFF. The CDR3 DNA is TGTGCCAGCAGCCAACTTGGACAGGACGGTGAAAAACTGTTTTTT.

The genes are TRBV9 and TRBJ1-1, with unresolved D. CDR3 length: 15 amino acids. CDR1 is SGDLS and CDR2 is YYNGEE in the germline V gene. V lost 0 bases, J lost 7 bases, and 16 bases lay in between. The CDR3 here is CASSVGEGLTGEAFF. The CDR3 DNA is TGTGCCAGCAGCGTAGGGGAGGGATTAACGGGTGAAGCTTTCTTT. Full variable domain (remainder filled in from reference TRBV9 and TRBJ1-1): DSGVTQTPKHLITATGQRVTLRCSPRSGDLSVYWYQQSLDQGLQFLIQYYNGEERAKGNILERFSAQQFPDLHSELNLSSLELGDSALYFCASSVGEGLTGEAFFGQGTRLTVV.

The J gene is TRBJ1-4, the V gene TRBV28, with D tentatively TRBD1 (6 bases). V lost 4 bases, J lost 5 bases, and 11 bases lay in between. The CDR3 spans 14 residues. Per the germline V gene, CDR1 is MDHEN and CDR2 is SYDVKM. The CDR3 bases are TGTGCCAGCAGTTCCACAGGGCCCAATGAAAAACTGTTTTTT. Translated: CASSSTGPNEKLFF.

The CDR3 sequence: CASSLSVSADTQYF. The CDR3 DNA sequence: TGTGCCAGCAGCTTAAGCGTTAGCGCAGATACGCAGTATTTT. The chain employs TRBV7-6 and TRBJ2-3, with TRBD2 as a possible D gene (5 bases). Germline V CDR1 and CDR2: SGHVS, FNYEAQ. The V and J ends lost 2 bases and 4 bases respectively, with 10 bases between them. CDR3 size: 14 residues.

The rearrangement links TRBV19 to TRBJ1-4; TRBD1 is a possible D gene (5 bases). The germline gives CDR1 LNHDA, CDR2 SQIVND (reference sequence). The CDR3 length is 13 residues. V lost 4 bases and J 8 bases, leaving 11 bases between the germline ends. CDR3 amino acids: CASSKGAWEKLFF. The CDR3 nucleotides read TGTGCCAGTAGTAAAGGGGCTTGGGAAAAACTGTTTTTT.

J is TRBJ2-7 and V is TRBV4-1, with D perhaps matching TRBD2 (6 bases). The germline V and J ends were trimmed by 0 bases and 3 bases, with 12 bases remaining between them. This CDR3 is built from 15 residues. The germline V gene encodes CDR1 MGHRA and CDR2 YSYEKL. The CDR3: CASSQDLQGGYEQYF. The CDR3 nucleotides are TGCGCCAGCAGCCAAGATCTGCAGGGAGGCTACGAGCAGTACTTC.

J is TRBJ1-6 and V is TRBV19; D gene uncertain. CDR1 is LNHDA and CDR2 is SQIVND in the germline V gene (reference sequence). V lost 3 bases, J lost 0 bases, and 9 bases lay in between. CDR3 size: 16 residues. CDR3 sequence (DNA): TGTGCCAGTAGTATCTCGACTGGCTCCTATAATTCACCCCTCCACTTT. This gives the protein CASSISTGSYNSPLHF.

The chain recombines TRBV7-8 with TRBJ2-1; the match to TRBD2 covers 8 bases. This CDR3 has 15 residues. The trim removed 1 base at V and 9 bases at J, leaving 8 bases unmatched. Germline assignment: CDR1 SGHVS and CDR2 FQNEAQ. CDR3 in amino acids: CASSLEGGRQGEQFF. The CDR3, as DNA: TGTGCCAGCAGCTTAGAGGGCGGGAGGCAGGGTGAGCAGTTCTTC.

For the CDR3, the DNA is TGCGCCAGCAGCTTGATCTGGGAGGCTCAGGGCTACACCTTC. As protein: CASSLIWEAQGYTF. The chain recombines TRBV5-1 with TRBJ1-2; no definite D call. Germline V gene lookup returns CDR1 SGHRS and CDR2 YFSETQ. V shed 1 base and J shed 8 bases, with 15 bases lying between them. The CDR3 spans 14 residues.

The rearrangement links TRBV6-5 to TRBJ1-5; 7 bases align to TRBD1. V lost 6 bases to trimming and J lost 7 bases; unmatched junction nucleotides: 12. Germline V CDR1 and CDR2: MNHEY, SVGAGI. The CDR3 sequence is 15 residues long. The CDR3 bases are TGTGCCAGCAGAGAGCTGACAGGGCAAGGCCAGCCCCAGCATTTT. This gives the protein CASRELTGQGQPQHF.

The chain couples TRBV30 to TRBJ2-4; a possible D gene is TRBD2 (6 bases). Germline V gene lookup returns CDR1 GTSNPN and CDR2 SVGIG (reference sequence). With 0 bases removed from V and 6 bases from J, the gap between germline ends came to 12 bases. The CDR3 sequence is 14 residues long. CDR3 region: CAWSVGGGVNIQYF. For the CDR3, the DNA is TGTGCCTGGAGTGTAGGTGGAGGGGTAAACATTCAGTACTTC. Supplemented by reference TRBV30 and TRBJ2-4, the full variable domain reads SQTIHQWPATLVQPVGSPLSLECTVEGTSNPNLYWYRQAAGRGLQLLFYSVGIGQISSEVPQNLSASRPQDRQFILSSKKLLLSDSGFYLCAWSVGGGVNIQYFGAGTRLSVL.

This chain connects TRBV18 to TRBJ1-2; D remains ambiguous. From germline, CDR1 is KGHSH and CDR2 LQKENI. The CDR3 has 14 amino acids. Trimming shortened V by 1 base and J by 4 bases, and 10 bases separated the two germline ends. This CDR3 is CASSPRVELYGYTF. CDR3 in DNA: TGTGCCAGCTCACCACGAGTAGAACTCTATGGCTACACCTTC.